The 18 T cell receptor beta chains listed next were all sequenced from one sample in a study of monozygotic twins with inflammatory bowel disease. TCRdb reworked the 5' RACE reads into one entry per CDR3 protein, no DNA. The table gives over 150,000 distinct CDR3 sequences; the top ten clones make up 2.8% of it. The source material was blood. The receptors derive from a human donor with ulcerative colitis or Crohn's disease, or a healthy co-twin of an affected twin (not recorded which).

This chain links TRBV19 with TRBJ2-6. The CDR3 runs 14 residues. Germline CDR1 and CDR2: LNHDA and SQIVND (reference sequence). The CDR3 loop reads CASRSSSGANILTF.

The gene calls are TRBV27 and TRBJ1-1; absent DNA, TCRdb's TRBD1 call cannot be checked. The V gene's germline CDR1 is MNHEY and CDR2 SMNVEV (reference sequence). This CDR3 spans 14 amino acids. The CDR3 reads CASQQGAGGTEAFF.

The CDR3 loop is CASSIWWQGADEQFF. The J gene is TRBJ2-1, the V gene TRBV19; the D call from TCRdb, TRBD1, cannot be confirmed without DNA. The CDR3 sequence is 15 residues long. Germline CDR1 LNHDA, CDR2 SQIVND (reference sequence).

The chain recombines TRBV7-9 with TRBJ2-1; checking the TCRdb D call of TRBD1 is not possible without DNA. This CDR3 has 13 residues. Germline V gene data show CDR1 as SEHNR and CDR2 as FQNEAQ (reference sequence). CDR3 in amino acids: CASSPGHYNEQFF.

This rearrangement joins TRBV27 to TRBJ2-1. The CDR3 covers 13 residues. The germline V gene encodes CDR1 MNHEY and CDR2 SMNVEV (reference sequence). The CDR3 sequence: CASSKTLYNEQFF.

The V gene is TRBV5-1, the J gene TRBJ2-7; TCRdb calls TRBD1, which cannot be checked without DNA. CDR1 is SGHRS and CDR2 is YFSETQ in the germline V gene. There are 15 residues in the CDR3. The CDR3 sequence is CASSLARGASYEQYF.

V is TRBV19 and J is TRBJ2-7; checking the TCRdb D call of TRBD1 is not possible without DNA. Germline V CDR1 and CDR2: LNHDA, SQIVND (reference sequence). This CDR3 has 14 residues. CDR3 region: CASSQGVRSYEQYF. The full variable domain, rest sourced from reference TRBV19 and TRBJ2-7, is DGGITQSPKYLFRKEGQNVTLSCEQNLNHDAMYWYRQDPGQGLRLIYYSQIVNDFQKGDIAEGYSVSREKKESFPLTVTSAQKNPTAFYLCASSQGVRSYEQYFGPGTRLTVT.

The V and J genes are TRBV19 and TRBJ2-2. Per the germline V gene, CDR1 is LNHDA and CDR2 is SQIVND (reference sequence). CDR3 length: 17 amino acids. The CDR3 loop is CASSIDRGASDTGELFF.

The CDR3 loop is CASSLLGQSYEQYF. The V gene is TRBV3-1, the J gene TRBJ2-7; TCRdb gives TRBD1 as the D gene, but with no DNA this cannot be confirmed. The CDR3 totals 14 residues. CDR1 and CDR2 (germline): LGHDT, YNNKEL (reference sequence).

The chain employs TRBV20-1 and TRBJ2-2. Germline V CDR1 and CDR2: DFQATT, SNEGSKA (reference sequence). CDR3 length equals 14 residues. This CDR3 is CSARALGSGGELFF.

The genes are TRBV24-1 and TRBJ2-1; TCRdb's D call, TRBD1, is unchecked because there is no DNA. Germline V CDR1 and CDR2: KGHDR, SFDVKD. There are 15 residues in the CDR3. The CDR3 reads CATSGTGRYYNEQFF.

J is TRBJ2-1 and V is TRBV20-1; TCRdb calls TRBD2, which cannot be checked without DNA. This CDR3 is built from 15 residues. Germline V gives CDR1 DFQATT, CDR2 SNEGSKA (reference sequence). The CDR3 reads CSANPASGNYNEQFF.

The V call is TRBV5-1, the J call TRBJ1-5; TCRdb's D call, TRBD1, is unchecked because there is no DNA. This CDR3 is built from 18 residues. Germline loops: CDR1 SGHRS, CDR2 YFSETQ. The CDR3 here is CASRWTGGRGRSNQPQHF.

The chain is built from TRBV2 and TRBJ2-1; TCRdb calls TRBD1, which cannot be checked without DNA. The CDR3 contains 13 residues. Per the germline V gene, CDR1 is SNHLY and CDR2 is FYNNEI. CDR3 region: CASSDWGDGEQFF.

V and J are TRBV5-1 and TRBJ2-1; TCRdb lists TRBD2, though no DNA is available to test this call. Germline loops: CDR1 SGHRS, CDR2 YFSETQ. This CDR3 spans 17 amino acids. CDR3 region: CASSSSGGLAGGGEQFF.

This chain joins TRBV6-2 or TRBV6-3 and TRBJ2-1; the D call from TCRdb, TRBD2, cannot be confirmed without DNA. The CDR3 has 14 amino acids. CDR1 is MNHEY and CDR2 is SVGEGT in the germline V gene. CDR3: CASRGLARYNEQFF.

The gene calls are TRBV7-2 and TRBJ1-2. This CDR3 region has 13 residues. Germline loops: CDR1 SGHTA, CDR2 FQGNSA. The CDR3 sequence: CASSLAREYGYTF. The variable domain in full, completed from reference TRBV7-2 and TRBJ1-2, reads GAGVSQSPSNKVTEKGKDVELRCDPISGHTALYWYRQSLGQGLEFLIYFQGNSAPDKSGLPSDRFSAERTGGSVSTLTIQRTQQEDSAVYLCASSLAREYGYTFGSGTRLTVV.

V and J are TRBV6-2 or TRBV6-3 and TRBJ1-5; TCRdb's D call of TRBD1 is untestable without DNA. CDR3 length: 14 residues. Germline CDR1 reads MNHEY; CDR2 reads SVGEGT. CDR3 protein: CAIQDGGAGQPQHF.